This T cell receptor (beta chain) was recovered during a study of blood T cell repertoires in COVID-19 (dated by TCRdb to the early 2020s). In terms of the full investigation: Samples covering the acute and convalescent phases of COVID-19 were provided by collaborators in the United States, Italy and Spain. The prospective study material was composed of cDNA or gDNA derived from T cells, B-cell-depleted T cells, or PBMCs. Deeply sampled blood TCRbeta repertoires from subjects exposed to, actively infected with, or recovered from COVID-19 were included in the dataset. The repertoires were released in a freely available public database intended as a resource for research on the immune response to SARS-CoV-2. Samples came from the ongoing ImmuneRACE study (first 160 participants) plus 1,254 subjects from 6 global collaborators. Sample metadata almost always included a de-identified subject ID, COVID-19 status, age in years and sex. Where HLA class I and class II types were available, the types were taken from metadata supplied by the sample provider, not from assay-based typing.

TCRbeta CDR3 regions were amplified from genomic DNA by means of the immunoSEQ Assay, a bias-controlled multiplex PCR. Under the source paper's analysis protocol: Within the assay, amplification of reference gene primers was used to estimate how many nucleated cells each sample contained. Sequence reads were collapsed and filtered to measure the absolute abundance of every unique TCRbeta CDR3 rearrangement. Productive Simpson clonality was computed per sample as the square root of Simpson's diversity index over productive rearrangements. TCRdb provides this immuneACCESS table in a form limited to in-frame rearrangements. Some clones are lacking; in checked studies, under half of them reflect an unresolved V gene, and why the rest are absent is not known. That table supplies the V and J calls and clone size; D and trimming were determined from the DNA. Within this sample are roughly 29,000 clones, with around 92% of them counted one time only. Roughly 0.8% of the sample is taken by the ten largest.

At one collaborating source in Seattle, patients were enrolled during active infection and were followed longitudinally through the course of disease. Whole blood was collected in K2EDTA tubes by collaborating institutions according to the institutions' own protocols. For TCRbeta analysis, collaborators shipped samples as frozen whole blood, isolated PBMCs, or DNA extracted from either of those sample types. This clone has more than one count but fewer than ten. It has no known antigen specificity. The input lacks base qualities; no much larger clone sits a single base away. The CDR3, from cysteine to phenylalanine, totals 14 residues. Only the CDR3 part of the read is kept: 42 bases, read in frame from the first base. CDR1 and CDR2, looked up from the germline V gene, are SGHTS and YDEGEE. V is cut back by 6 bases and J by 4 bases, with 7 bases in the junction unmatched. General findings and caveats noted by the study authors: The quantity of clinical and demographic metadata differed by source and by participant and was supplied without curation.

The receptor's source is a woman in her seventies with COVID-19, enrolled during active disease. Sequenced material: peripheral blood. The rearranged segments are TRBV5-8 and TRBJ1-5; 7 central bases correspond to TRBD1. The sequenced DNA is TGTGCCAGCACCTCAACAGGGGTGAATCAGCCCCAGCATTTT. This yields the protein CASTSTGVNQPQHF.